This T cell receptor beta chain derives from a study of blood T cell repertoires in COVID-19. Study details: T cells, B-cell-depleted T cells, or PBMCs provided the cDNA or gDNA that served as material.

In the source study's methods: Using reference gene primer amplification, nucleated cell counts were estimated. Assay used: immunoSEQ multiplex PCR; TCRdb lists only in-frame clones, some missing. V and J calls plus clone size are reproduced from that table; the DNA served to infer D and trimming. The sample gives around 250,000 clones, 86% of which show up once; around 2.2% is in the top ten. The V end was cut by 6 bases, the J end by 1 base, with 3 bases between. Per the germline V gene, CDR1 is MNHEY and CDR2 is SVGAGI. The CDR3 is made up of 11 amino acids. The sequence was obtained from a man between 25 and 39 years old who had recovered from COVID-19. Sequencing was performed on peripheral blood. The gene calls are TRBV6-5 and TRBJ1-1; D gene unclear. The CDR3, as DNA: TGTGCCAGCAGCCGGAACACTGAAGCTTTCTTT. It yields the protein CASSRNTEAFF.